The clone carrying this T cell receptor (beta chain) was seen just once. Antigen: not known. The data are from a study of shared clonotypes between healthy human individuals. Study-wide findings and caveats: Naive subsets generally had larger estimated richness than memory subsets.

Clones were sequenced by immunoSEQ multiplex PCR, and TCRdb holds only the in-frame ones, with some missing. The repertoire has around 1.6 million clones, 95% to 99% of them found once; the top ten carry about 0.4%. V lost 0 bases to trimming and J lost 3 bases, with 6 bases between them. CDR1 and CDR2 (germline): SGHRS, YFSETQ. The CDR3 consists of 14 residues. Sequencing input: naive CD4+ T cells sorted from blood. Subset defined: CD45RA+ positively selected. The sequence was collected from a young man in good health. This chain links TRBV5-1 with TRBJ2-2; TRBD2 might be the D (5 bases). CDR3 residues: CASSLVSDTGELFF. CDR3 nucleotides: TGCGCCAGCAGCTTGGTTAGCGACACCGGGGAGCTGTTTTTT.